This T cell receptor (beta chain) was obtained from a study of T cells in Graves' hyperthyroidism and ophthalmopathy. The CDR3 consists of 13 residues. Germline V CDR1 and CDR2: SNHLY, FYNNEI. Trimming cost V 11 bases and J 6 bases; bases outside gene matches: 12. Amplification of TCR beta CDR3 regions used RNA as the template. The primer set for the first-round RT-PCR of the TCR CDR3 was HTBI. Each CDR3 protein gets one entry after TCRdb re-called the multiplex PCR reads with MiXCR. The sample has 530,000 or so distinct CDR3 sequences; 35% to 55% are singletons. This receptor was identified in a young woman with Graves' hyperthyroidism. The sample taken for sequencing was peripheral blood or thyroid tissue (not recorded which). V gene TRBV2 combines with J gene TRBJ1-2, with TRBD1 identical over 7 bases. The CDR3 coding sequence is TGTGCCGGAAATACGGGACAGTACAATGGCTACACCTTC. This encodes CAGNTGQYNGYTF.